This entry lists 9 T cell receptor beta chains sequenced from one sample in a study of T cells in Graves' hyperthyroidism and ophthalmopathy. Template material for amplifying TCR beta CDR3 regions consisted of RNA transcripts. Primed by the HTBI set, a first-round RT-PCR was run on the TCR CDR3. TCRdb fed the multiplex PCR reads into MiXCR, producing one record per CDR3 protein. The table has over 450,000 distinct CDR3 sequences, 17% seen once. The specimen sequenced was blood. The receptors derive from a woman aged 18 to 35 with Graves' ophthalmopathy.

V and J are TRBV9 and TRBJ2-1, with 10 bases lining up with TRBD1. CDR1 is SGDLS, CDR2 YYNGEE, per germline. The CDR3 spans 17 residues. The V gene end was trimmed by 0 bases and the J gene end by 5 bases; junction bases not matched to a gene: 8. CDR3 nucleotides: TGTGCCAGCAGCGTAGCTACTACGGGACAGGGGAACAATGAGCAGTTCTTC. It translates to CASSVATTGQGNNEQFF.

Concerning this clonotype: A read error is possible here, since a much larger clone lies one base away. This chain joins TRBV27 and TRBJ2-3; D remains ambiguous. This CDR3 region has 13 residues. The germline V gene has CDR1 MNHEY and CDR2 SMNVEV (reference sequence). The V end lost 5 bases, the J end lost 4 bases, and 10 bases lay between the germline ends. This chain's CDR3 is CASSPHHPDTQYF. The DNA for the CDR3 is TGTGCCAGCAGTCCCCACCACCCAGATACGCAGTATTTT.

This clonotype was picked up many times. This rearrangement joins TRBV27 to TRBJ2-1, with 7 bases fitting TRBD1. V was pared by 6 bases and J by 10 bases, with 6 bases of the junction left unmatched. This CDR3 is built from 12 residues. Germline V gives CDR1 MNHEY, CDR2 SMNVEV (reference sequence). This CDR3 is CASRDRVREQFF. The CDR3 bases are TGTGCCAGCAGAGACAGGGTCCGGGAGCAGTTCTTC.

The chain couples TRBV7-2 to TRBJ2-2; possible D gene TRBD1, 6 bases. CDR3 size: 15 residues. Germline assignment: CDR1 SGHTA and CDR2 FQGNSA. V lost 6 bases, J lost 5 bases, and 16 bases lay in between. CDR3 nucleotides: TGTGCCAGCAGTAGGAGCACAGGGAGAACCGGGGAGCTGTTTTTT. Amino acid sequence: CASSRSTGRTGELFF.

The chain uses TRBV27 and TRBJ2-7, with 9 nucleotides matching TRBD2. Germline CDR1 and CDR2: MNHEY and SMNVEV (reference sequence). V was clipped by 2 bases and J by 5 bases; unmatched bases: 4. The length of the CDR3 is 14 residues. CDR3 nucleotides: TGTGCCAGCAGTTTAGGTAGCGGGAGTAACGAGCAGTACTTC. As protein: CASSLGSGSNEQYF.

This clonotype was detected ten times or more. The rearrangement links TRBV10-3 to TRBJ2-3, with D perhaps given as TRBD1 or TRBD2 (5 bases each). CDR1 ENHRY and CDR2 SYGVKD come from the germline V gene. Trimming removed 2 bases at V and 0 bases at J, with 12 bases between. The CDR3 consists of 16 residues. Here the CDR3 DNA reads TGTGCCATCAGTGAGCCGGGACGGCCTAGCACAGATACGCAGTATTTT. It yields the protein CAISEPGRPSTDTQYF.

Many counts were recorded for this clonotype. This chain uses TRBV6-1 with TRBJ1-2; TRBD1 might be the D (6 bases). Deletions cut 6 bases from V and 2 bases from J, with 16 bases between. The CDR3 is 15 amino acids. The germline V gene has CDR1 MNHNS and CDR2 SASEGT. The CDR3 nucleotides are TGTGCCAGCAGCGGATGGGGGGACAAAAACTATGGCTACACCTTC. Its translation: CASSGWGDKNYGYTF.

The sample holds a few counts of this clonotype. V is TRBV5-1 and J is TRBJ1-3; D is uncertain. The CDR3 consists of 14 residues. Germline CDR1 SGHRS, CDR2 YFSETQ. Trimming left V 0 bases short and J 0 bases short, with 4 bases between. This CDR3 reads CASSLDNSGNTIYF. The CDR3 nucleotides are TGCGCCAGCAGCTTGGACAACTCTGGAAACACCATATATTTT.

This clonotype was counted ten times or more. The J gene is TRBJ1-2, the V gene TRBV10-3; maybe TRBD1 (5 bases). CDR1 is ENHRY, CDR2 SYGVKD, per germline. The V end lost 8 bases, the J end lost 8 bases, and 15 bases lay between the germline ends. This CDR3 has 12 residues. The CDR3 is CAIGDYTGGYTF. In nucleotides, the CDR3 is TGTGCCATCGGGGACTATACTGGCGGCTACACCTTC.